This is a list of T cell receptor beta chains from one sample in a study of beta chain features in type 1 diabetes. Sequenced by immunoSEQ multiplex PCR; TCRdb stores in-frame clones only, minus some. The sample holds hundreds of thousands of clones, about an eighth seen once. The sequenced material came from naive CD4+ T cells from blood. The receptors originated from a man aged 18 to 29 with type 1 diabetes. Both conserved end residues are part of each CDR3. The D gene is left open where the match is weak. Clone size is not always given. Where it is, it says once, few, many or a class for expanded clones.

V	J	size	D	DNA	CDR3
TRBV30	TRBJ1-4	few	.	TGTGCCTGGAGCAACAGGGATTCTAATGAAAAACTGTTTTTT	CAWSNRDSNEKLFF
TRBV6-4	TRBJ1-1	.	.	TGTGCCAGCAGTACCGAGGGCACGGGCACTGAAGCTTTCTTT	CASSTEGTGTEAFF
TRBV27	TRBJ1-2	.	.	TGTGCCAGCGCCGCCGGCGGAGGGAATTCTAACTATGGCTACACCTTC	CASAAGGGNSNYGYTF
TRBV7-2	TRBJ1-5	few	.	TGTGCCAGCAGCTTAGTTTGGGGTAGGGGTCAGCCCCAGCATTTT	CASSLVWGRGQPQHF
TRBV9	TRBJ2-1	.	.	TGTGCCAGCAGCGTAGATCCGGAGTCCTACAATGAGCAGTTCTTC	CASSVDPESYNEQFF
TRBV14	TRBJ2-7	.	TRBD1	TGTGCCAGCAGGACCACAGGGGGCGAGCAGTACTTC	CASRTTGGEQYF
TRBV10-1	TRBJ2-3	few	TRBD2	TGCGCCAGCAGTGAGTCCAGGGGACTAGCGGGAGTTATGACAGATACGCAGTATTTT	CASSESRGLAGVMTDTQYF
TRBV7-9	TRBJ2-3	few	.	TGTGCCAGCAGCGGATGGGTATCGGGAAGGGGCACAGATACGCAGTATTTT	CASSGWVSGRGTDTQYF
TRBV7-6	TRBJ1-5	.	TRBD1	TGTGCCAGCAGCCCGACAGGGTTGAGCAATCAGCCCCAGCATTTT	CASSPTGLSNQPQHF
TRBV7-6	TRBJ2-7	.	.	TGTGCCAGCAGCTCCCAGAAGTCCCGCGAGCAGTACTTC	CASSSQKSREQYF
TRBV2	TRBJ2-5	few	.	TGTGCCAGCAGAGCTCAGGAGACCCAGTACTTC	CASRAQETQYF
TRBV21-1	TRBJ2-7	few	.	TGTGCCAGCAGCAAAGCGGGGGGGAGCACCTACGAGCAGTACTTC	CASSKAGGSTYEQYF
TRBV2	TRBJ1-6	.	.	TGTGCCAGCAGTAGACTGGGGAGCTCCTATAATTCACCCCTCCACTTT	CASSRLGSSYNSPLHF
TRBV4-3	TRBJ1-6	few	.	TGCGCCAGCAGCCACCGACTGGTACAGGGTTATTCACCCCTCCACTTT	CASSHRLVQGYSPLHF
TRBV9	TRBJ2-2	.	.	TGTGCCAGCAGCGTTCAGGGAACTGGTGGCACCGGGGAGCTGTTTTTT	CASSVQGTGGTGELFF
TRBV18	TRBJ2-1	few	TRBD2	TGTGCCAGCTCACCTCCCGGAGTAGCGGGAGGGCTGAATGAGCAGTTCTTC	CASSPPGVAGGLNEQFF
TRBV5-8	TRBJ2-4	few	.	TGTGCCAGCAGCCAAGACTCGCGGTTGGAAAACATTCAGTACTTC	CASSQDSRLENIQYF
TRBV29-1	TRBJ2-7	.	TRBD1	TGCAGCGTAAGTGGTACAGGGGTCCCTCGCGAGCAGTACTTC	CSVSGTGVPREQYF
TRBV11-2	TRBJ2-1	few	TRBD2	TGTGCCAGCAGCTTAGAAGGACTAGCGGAGCAGTTCTTC	CASSLEGLAEQFF
TRBV5-1	TRBJ1-5	few	.	TGCGCCAGCAGCTCCGGGGAATATAGCAATCAGCCCCAGCATTTT	CASSSGEYSNQPQHF
TRBV6-5	TRBJ2-1	.	TRBD2	TGTGCCAGCAGTTACTCGTCTAGCGGGGGGCATGAGCAGTTCTTC	CASSYSSSGGHEQFF
TRBV30	TRBJ2-5	.	TRBD2	TGTGCCTGGAGTATCTTAGCGGGGGGGCCAGGAGAGACCCAGTACTTC	CAWSILAGGPGETQYF
TRBV15	TRBJ2-2	few	TRBD2	TGTGCCACCAGCCCCCGGGGGGAAGGCGGGGAGCTGTTTTTT	CATSPRGEGGELFF
TRBV30	TRBJ2-5	few	.	TGTGCCTGGGCACGACTAGGGAGGGAGACCCAGTACTTC	CAWARLGRETQYF
TRBV27	TRBJ1-1	.	.	TGTGCCAGCAGTCTGGAGGTGGGGACTGAAGCTTTCTTT	CASSLEVGTEAFF
TRBV20-1	TRBJ1-1	.	.	TGCAGTGCTAGTACGAACACTGAAGCTTTCTTT	CSASTNTEAFF
TRBV28	TRBJ1-5	.	TRBD1	TGTGCCAGCGGGGGACAGGGGCCCCATCAGCCCCAGCATTTT	CASGGQGPHQPQHF
TRBV5-4	TRBJ1-1	.	TRBD1	TGTGCCAGCAGCCCCACAGGACAGGGGGGGAACACTGAAGCTTTCTTT	CASSPTGQGGNTEAFF
TRBV7-2	TRBJ2-7	few	.	TGTGCCAGCAGCCTGGAAAGCTACGAGCAGTACTTC	CASSLESYEQYF
TRBV5-1	TRBJ1-4	.	TRBD1	TGCGCCAGCAGCTTCGGGACAGGGAGTGAAAAACTGTTTTTT	CASSFGTGSEKLFF
TRBV9	TRBJ2-2	few	.	TGTGCCAGCAGCTCGGCCCGCGCCGGGGAGCTGTTTTTT	CASSSARAGELFF
TRBV14	TRBJ2-1	.	TRBD1	TGTGCCAGCAGCCCACAGGGGCGGGAGCAGTTCTTC	CASSPQGREQFF
TRBV5-4	TRBJ2-7	.	.	TGTGCCAGCAGCTTGGACGGCAGTGGCTCCTACGAGCAGTACTTC	CASSLDGSGSYEQYF
TRBV1	TRBJ2-7	.	.	TGCACGAGTAGGACTAGCGGGACCTACGAGCAGTACTTC	CTSRTSGTYEQYF
TRBV7-9	TRBJ2-1	.	.	TGTGCCAGCAGCTTAGTGGGACCACGATCCTACAATGAGCAGTTCTTC	CASSLVGPRSYNEQFF
TRBV28	TRBJ2-5	few	.	TGTGCCAGCCGCAGCTTCCAAGAGACCCAGTACTTC	CASRSFQETQYF
TRBV19	TRBJ2-1	.	TRBD1	TGTGCCAGTAGCGACAGGGGGCTAGAGTACAATGAGCAGTTCTTC	CASSDRGLEYNEQFF
TRBV18	TRBJ1-1	.	.	TGTGCCAGCTCACGTGGGGACGGCACTGAAGCTTTCTTT	CASSRGDGTEAFF
TRBV30	TRBJ2-1	.	.	TGTGCCTGGAAAACCGGGGTACGAGGGGATGAGCAGTTCTTC	CAWKTGVRGDEQFF
TRBV11-2	TRBJ2-1	few	.	TGTGCCAGCAGCCCTAGACCTCCCTACCGCAAGTTCTTC	CASSPRPPYRKFF
TRBV10-3	TRBJ1-1	.	TRBD1	TGTGCCATCAGTGAGTCTCCTACAGGGGCGAGGACTGAAGCTTTCTTT	CAISESPTGARTEAFF
TRBV6-1	TRBJ2-5	.	.	TGTGCCAGCAGCGACGGACAGACAGAGACCCAGTACTTC	CASSDGQTETQYF
TRBV7-2	TRBJ1-2	.	TRBD1	TGTGCCAGCAGCCGAGACAGGGGAAATGGCTACACCTTC	CASSRDRGNGYTF
TRBV29-1	TRBJ2-7	.	TRBD2	TGCAGCGTTTTGGCGGGAGGGTCCTACGAGCAGTACTTC	CSVLAGGSYEQYF
TRBV27	TRBJ2-1	few	TRBD1	TGTGCCAGCAGCCGGTTCGGGACAGGGACCCACAATGAGCAGTTCTTC	CASSRFGTGTHNEQFF